The clone carrying this T cell receptor beta chain was recorded at least ten times. The record originates from a study of prognosis after radiotherapy for stage I lung cancer. Study background: Patient ages ran from about 53 to 85, with a median of approximately 69 years, and the group had around twelve men and roughly six women. With a biologically effective dose of at least 100 Gy, radiotherapy took the form of SBRT split into 3 to 5 fractions.

Starting from genomic DNA, TCR beta CDR3 was amplified through two-round multiplex PCR. The first PCR round targeted every TRBV and TRBJ gene with specific primers. Second-round PCR employed universal primers. TCRdb itself ran the multiplex PCR reads through MiXCR, one entry per CDR3 protein. Here the sample spans around 60,000 distinct CDR3 sequences, around 27% being singletons. This receptor was taken from a donor over 45 with non-small cell lung cancer. Sequences were derived from PBMCs, sampled before or after stereotactic body radiation therapy (not recorded which).

The CDR3 region is CASSQLRGGQPQHF. The DNA for the CDR3 is TGTGCCAGCAGCCAACTAAGGGGGGGGCAGCCCCAGCATTTT. The chain employs TRBV6-4 and TRBJ1-5, with D possibly being TRBD1 (6 bases). CDR1 MRHNA and CDR2 SNTAGT come from the germline V gene. Trimming cost V 6 bases and J 7 bases, with 16 bases left between them. This CDR3 has 14 residues.